A selection of T cell receptor beta chains follows, all from one sample in a study of cytomegalovirus exposure and HLA in healthy donors. Sequencing used immunoSEQ multiplex PCR; TCRdb keeps in-frame clones, though not all of them. The sample shows some 130,000 clones, around 74% of them seen only once. The specimen was PBMCs. These receptors originate from a male donor in good health and CMV-seronegative. CDR3s include the opening cysteine and the closing phenylalanine or tryptophan. D genes are given only for firm matches. The size entry is marked missing in some rows and otherwise reads once, few, many or a size class.

>.|TRBV2|TRBJ1-5|TRBD1
CASSEGTGGLSNQPQHF
TGTGCCAGCAGTGAAGGGACAGGGGGGTTAAGCAATCAGCCCCAGCATTTT
>.|TRBV5-6|TRBJ2-6|TRBD1
CASSLVGQTGANVLTF
TGTGCCAGCAGCTTGGTGGGACAGACTGGGGCCAACGTCCTGACTTTC
>.|TRBV2|TRBJ2-5|TRBD2
CASSASSGLGETQYF
TGTGCCAGCAGTGCCTCTAGCGGCCTTGGGGAGACCCAGTACTTC
>.|TRBV7-6|TRBJ2-3|.
CASSSRVSGVPDTQYF
TGTGCCAGCAGCTCGCGAGTGTCAGGGGTCCCAGATACGCAGTATTTT
>.|TRBV7-2|TRBJ2-3|.
CASSSIQGDTQYF
TGTGCCAGCAGCTCCATACAGGGAGATACGCAGTATTTT
>.|TRBV7-3|TRBJ2-2|.
CASSFGSGGELFF
TGTGCCAGCAGCTTCGGGAGTGGCGGGGAGCTGTTTTTT
>.|TRBV9|TRBJ2-3|TRBD1
CASSVRDSSSTDTQYF
TGTGCCAGCAGCGTCAGGGACAGTTCTAGCACAGATACGCAGTATTTT
>.|TRBV6-1|TRBJ2-7|TRBD2
CASRLAGGPSYEQYF
TGTGCCAGCAGACTAGCGGGAGGGCCCTCCTACGAGCAGTACTTC
>.|TRBV5-1|TRBJ1-2|TRBD1
CASSLEPGGSTGGYTF
TGCGCCAGCAGCTTGGAACCAGGGGGATCCACGGGGGGCTACACCTTC
>few|TRBV6-5|TRBJ1-1|.
CASNSRVMNTEAFF
TGTGCCAGCAATTCCAGGGTTATGAACACTGAAGCTTTCTTT
>.|TRBV19|TRBJ2-5|.
CASSPLERETQYF
TGTGCCAGCAGTCCATTAGAAAGAGAGACCCAGTACTTC
>.|TRBV19|TRBJ1-6|TRBD1
CASSIRDRGSPLHF
TGTGCCAGTAGTATCCGGGACAGGGGATCACCCCTCCACTTT
>.|TRBV11-2|TRBJ2-7|.
CASSLEGWTYEQYF
TGTGCCAGCAGCTTGGAGGGGTGGACCTACGAGCAGTACTTC
>.|TRBV6-5|TRBJ2-1|TRBD1
CASTTDRGEGNEQFF
TGTGCCAGCACCACGGACAGGGGTGAGGGGAATGAGCAGTTCTTC
>.|TRBV20-1|TRBJ1-6|TRBD1
CTRGRPLHF
TGCACTAGGGGGCGACCCCTCCACTTT
>.|TRBV28|TRBJ1-5|.
CASSTRTDNQPQHF
TGTGCCAGCAGCACCCGGACAGATAATCAGCCCCAGCATTTT
>.|TRBV7-6|TRBJ2-7|TRBD1
CASGGTGSWEQYF
TGTGCCAGCGGTGGGACAGGGTCATGGGAGCAGTACTTC
>few|TRBV7-9|TRBJ2-3|TRBD2
CASSSGLAGGHSTDTQYF
TGTGCCAGCAGCTCCGGACTAGCGGGAGGCCATAGCACAGATACGCAGTATTTT
>.|TRBV7-2|TRBJ2-3|.
CASSISLVYTDTQYF
TGTGCCAGCAGCATCTCGCTAGTTTACACAGATACGCAGTATTTT
>few|TRBV5-1|TRBJ2-7|.
CASSFRRRDEQYF
TGCGCCAGCAGCTTCCGGCGGAGGGACGAGCAGTACTTC
>.|TRBV6-1|TRBJ1-2|.
CASSGTGPAYGYTF
TGTGCCAGCAGTGGAACAGGGCCGGCCTATGGCTACACCTTC
>.|TRBV14|TRBJ2-3|.
CASSQGRGQGTDTQYF
TGTGCCAGCAGCCAAGGGCGTGGCCAGGGTACAGATACGCAGTATTTT
>.|TRBV10-2|TRBJ2-7|TRBD1
CASSEPPQGTPYEQYF
TGCGCCAGCAGCGAACCTCCACAGGGGACCCCCTACGAGCAGTACTTC
>.|TRBV9|TRBJ1-2|TRBD1
CASSVGWTGGYGYTF
TGTGCCAGCAGCGTAGGATGGACAGGGGGCTATGGCTACACCTTC
>.|TRBV30|TRBJ1-4|TRBD1
CAWSRNRGLNEKLFF
TGTGCCTGGAGCCGAAACAGGGGCTTGAATGAAAAACTGTTTTTT
>.|TRBV14|TRBJ1-2|.
CASSLGVNYGYTF
TGTGCCAGCAGCCTCGGTGTTAACTATGGCTACACCTTC